This TCR beta chain emerged from a study of blood T cell repertoires in COVID-19. In the authors' methods: The assay estimated nucleated cells by amplifying reference gene primers. Profiled with immunoSEQ multiplex PCR; TCRdb holds only in-frame clones, not every one. V and J calls and clone size are as listed in that table; D and trimming were resolved from the DNA. Of roughly 260,000 clones listed, approximately 79% are singletons. J gave up 4 bases and V 1 base, and 2 bases lay outside the gene matches. The length of the CDR3 is 14 residues. Per germline, CDR1 LGHNA and CDR2 YNFKEQ. J is TRBJ1-1 and V is TRBV4-2, with TRBD1 matching 8 bases. This clonotype was sampled from a woman aged 40 to 50 with active or convalescent COVID-19. What was sequenced was peripheral blood. The CDR3 nucleotides are TGTGCCAGCAGCCAAGCAGGGGGCAGCACTGAAGCTTTCTTT. This sequence encodes CASSQAGGSTEAFF.